Listed below are T cell receptor beta chains from one sample, sequenced in a study of blood T cell repertoires in COVID-19. This table comes from immunoSEQ multiplex PCR, and its TCRdb copy is limited to in-frame clones, with some not included. The sample has approximately 280,000 clones, 85% seen once. The sample was PBMCs or T cells enriched from blood (not recorded which). The receptors originated from a woman in her fifties or sixties who had recovered from COVID-19. CDR3s include the opening cysteine and the closing phenylalanine or tryptophan. A D gene is named only where the DNA matches it firmly. Clone size is not always given. Where it is, it says once, few, many or a class for expanded clones.

CDR3 length: 14
J gene: TRBJ2-1
V gene: TRBV2
D gene: TRBD2
clone size: -
CDR3 DNA: TGTGCCAGAGCTCTTCGGGAGGAAAAGATTGAGCAGTTCTTC
CDR3 protein: CARALREEKIEQFF

CDR3 length: 14
J gene: TRBJ2-7
V gene: TRBV19
D gene: -
clone size: -
CDR3 DNA: TGTGCCAGTAGTCTTGGGGGCGCCGCGTACGAGCAGTACTTC
CDR3 protein: CASSLGGAAYEQYF

CDR3 length: 11
J gene: TRBJ1-1
V gene: TRBV29-1
D gene: -
clone size: -
CDR3 DNA: TGCAGCGCCGCCGGTGGCACTGAAGCTTTCTTT
CDR3 protein: CSAAGGTEAFF

CDR3 length: 15
J gene: TRBJ1-2
V gene: TRBV6-5
D gene: TRBD1
clone size: -
CDR3 DNA: TGTGCCAGCAGTTACTCGATCGCAGGGGGCTATGGCTACACCTTC
CDR3 protein: CASSYSIAGGYGYTF

CDR3 length: 15
J gene: TRBJ2-2
V gene: TRBV27
D gene: TRBD1
clone size: -
CDR3 DNA: TGTGCCAGCAGAAACCCCGGGACAGGGGCCGGGGAGCTGTTTTTT
CDR3 protein: CASRNPGTGAGELFF

CDR3 length: 13
J gene: TRBJ1-2
V gene: TRBV30
D gene: -
clone size: -
CDR3 DNA: TGTGCCTGGAGTTCGGATCAGGCCTATGGCTACACCTTC
CDR3 protein: CAWSSDQAYGYTF

CDR3 length: 19
J gene: TRBJ2-1
V gene: TRBV5-4
D gene: TRBD2
clone size: once
CDR3 DNA: TGTGCCAGCAGCCCAACCCGACTAGCGGGAGAGATTTTACAGAATGAGCAGTTCTTC
CDR3 protein: CASSPTRLAGEILQNEQFF

CDR3 length: 14
J gene: TRBJ1-6
V gene: TRBV2
D gene: TRBD1
clone size: few
CDR3 DNA: TGTGCCAGCAGGCAGACAGGGAATAATTCACCCCTCCACTTT
CDR3 protein: CASRQTGNNSPLHF

CDR3 length: 12
J gene: TRBJ1-1
V gene: TRBV30
D gene: TRBD1
clone size: -
CDR3 DNA: TGTGCCGAGAACAGGGGTACGACTGAAGCTTTCTTT
CDR3 protein: CAENRGTTEAFF

CDR3 length: 14
J gene: TRBJ1-6
V gene: TRBV19
D gene: -
clone size: -
CDR3 DNA: TGTGCCAGTAAAGGGGAACAGGGAAATTCACCCCTCCACTTT
CDR3 protein: CASKGEQGNSPLHF

CDR3 length: 16
J gene: TRBJ2-3
V gene: TRBV7-3
D gene: TRBD1
clone size: -
CDR3 DNA: TGTGCCAGCAGCTCCCCCCCGGGACAGGGGCTCAGTACGCAGTATTTT
CDR3 protein: CASSSPPGQGLSTQYF

CDR3 length: 15
J gene: TRBJ1-5
V gene: TRBV28
D gene: -
clone size: -
CDR3 DNA: TGTGCCAGCAGAATCGGGGGTGGTCGCAATCAGCCCCAGCATTTT
CDR3 protein: CASRIGGGRNQPQHF

CDR3 length: 17
J gene: TRBJ1-1
V gene: TRBV7-6
D gene: -
clone size: -
CDR3 DNA: TGTGCCAGCAGCCCTAATATAGCCGTTTGGGGGGACACTGAAGCTTTCTTT
CDR3 protein: CASSPNIAVWGDTEAFF

CDR3 length: 15
J gene: TRBJ1-3
V gene: TRBV4-1
D gene: TRBD1
clone size: once
CDR3 DNA: TGCGCCAGCAGCCAGGAACAGGGGAGGAGAAACACCATATATTTT
CDR3 protein: CASSQEQGRRNTIYF

CDR3 length: 15
J gene: TRBJ2-3
V gene: TRBV18
D gene: -
clone size: -
CDR3 DNA: TGTGCCAGCTCACCACGGCAGGGGAGCACAGATACGCAGTATTTT
CDR3 protein: CASSPRQGSTDTQYF

CDR3 length: 15
J gene: TRBJ2-1
V gene: TRBV7-3
D gene: TRBD2
clone size: -
CDR3 DNA: TGTGCCAGCAGCTATAGCGGGGGGACCTACAATGAGCAGTTCTTC
CDR3 protein: CASSYSGGTYNEQFF

CDR3 length: 12
J gene: TRBJ2-3
V gene: TRBV25-1
D gene: -
clone size: -
CDR3 DNA: TGTGCCAGCAGTCCCCCCCTCGATACGCAGTATTTT
CDR3 protein: CASSPPLDTQYF

CDR3 length: 15
J gene: TRBJ2-3
V gene: TRBV5-4
D gene: TRBD2
clone size: once
CDR3 DNA: TGTGCAAACGTGAGAAGCGGGGGGAGCACAGATACGCAGTATTTT
CDR3 protein: CANVRSGGSTDTQYF

CDR3 length: 13
J gene: TRBJ1-6
V gene: TRBV28
D gene: TRBD1
clone size: -
CDR3 DNA: TGTGCCAGCATAAATGACAGGGGTGGACCCCTCCACTTT
CDR3 protein: CASINDRGGPLHF

CDR3 length: 15
J gene: TRBJ1-5
V gene: TRBV7-2
D gene: TRBD1
clone size: -
CDR3 DNA: TGTGCCAGCAGCTCCTACGGACAGGGGGATCAGCCCCAGCATTTT
CDR3 protein: CASSSYGQGDQPQHF

CDR3 length: 13
J gene: TRBJ1-6
V gene: TRBV19
D gene: TRBD1
clone size: once
CDR3 DNA: TGTGCCAGTAGTTCACAGGGGGATTCACCCCTCCACTTT
CDR3 protein: CASSSQGDSPLHF

CDR3 length: 13
J gene: TRBJ1-4
V gene: TRBV2
D gene: -
clone size: few
CDR3 DNA: TGTGCCAGCAGTGAAAACGGGGGTGAAAAACTGTTTTTT
CDR3 protein: CASSENGGEKLFF

CDR3 length: 12
J gene: TRBJ1-2
V gene: TRBV14
D gene: -
clone size: -
CDR3 DNA: TGTGCCAGCAGCCCACAGGGCTGGGGCTACACCTTC
CDR3 protein: CASSPQGWGYTF

CDR3 length: 13
J gene: TRBJ1-2
V gene: TRBV2
D gene: -
clone size: -
CDR3 DNA: TGTGCCAGCAGGTGGACAGCAATCTATGGCTACACCTTC
CDR3 protein: CASRWTAIYGYTF

CDR3 length: 19
J gene: TRBJ2-2
V gene: TRBV7-6
D gene: TRBD2
clone size: -
CDR3 DNA: TGTGCCAGCAGCTTAGCAGGACTAGCGGGCCCGGGGCGTAGCGGGGAGCTGTTTTTT
CDR3 protein: CASSLAGLAGPGRSGELFF

CDR3 length: 15
J gene: TRBJ1-2
V gene: TRBV30
D gene: -
clone size: -
CDR3 DNA: TGTGCCTGGACGTTGGTTCTGGCCAATAACTATGGCTACACCTTC
CDR3 protein: CAWTLVLANNYGYTF

CDR3 length: 16
J gene: TRBJ2-7
V gene: TRBV7-9
D gene: -
clone size: -
CDR3 DNA: TGTGCCAGCAGCCCCTCCGGGAGCGCTTCCAATTACGAGCAGTACTTC
CDR3 protein: CASSPSGSASNYEQYF

CDR3 length: 12
J gene: TRBJ2-5
V gene: TRBV7-9
D gene: -
clone size: -
CDR3 DNA: TGTGCCAGCAGCTCCCAGGGGGAGACCCAGTACTTC
CDR3 protein: CASSSQGETQYF

CDR3 length: 14
J gene: TRBJ2-1
V gene: TRBV5-1
D gene: -
clone size: -
CDR3 DNA: TGCGCCAGCTTACAGGGCGGCACCTACAATGAGCAGTTCTTC
CDR3 protein: CASLQGGTYNEQFF

CDR3 length: 15
J gene: TRBJ1-6
V gene: TRBV7-9
D gene: -
clone size: few
CDR3 DNA: TGTGCCAGCAGCTTATTGAGCTCCTATAATTCACCCCTCCACTTT
CDR3 protein: CASSLLSSYNSPLHF

CDR3 length: 14
J gene: TRBJ2-4
V gene: TRBV15
D gene: -
clone size: -
CDR3 DNA: TGTGCCACCAGGACACGGGGGGCCAAAAACATTCAGTACTTC
CDR3 protein: CATRTRGAKNIQYF

CDR3 length: 14
J gene: TRBJ1-6
V gene: TRBV27
D gene: TRBD1
clone size: -
CDR3 DNA: TGTGCCAGCAGTTGGGACAGCCTCAATTCACCCCTCCACTTT
CDR3 protein: CASSWDSLNSPLHF